Listed here are 15 T cell receptor beta chains from one sample, sequenced in a study of blood T cell repertoires in COVID-19. Sequencing used immunoSEQ multiplex PCR; TCRdb keeps in-frame clones, though not all of them. The sample lists fewer than 300,000 clones; 84% were seen once. The sequenced sample was peripheral blood. These receptors all stem from a human donor in a cohort sampled during active COVID-19.

For the CDR3, the DNA is TGTGCCAGCAGTGATTACCGGGACAGGGGGCGAGGCGAGCAGTACTTC. This sequence encodes CASSDYRDRGRGEQYF. V and J are TRBV6-1 and TRBJ2-7; TRBD1 aligns across 12 bases. CDR3 length: 16 residues. The germline V gene has CDR1 MNHNS and CDR2 SASEGT. J gave up 6 bases and V 3 bases, and 9 bases lay outside the gene matches.

The rearrangement joins TRBV5-1 to TRBJ1-2; the D is unclear. CDR3 length: 13 residues. V gave up 0 bases and J gave up 8 bases, with 11 bases separating them. Germline V gene data show CDR1 as SGHRS and CDR2 as YFSETQ. The chain's CDR3 is CASSLAGGGGYTF. CDR3 nucleotide sequence: TGCGCCAGCAGCTTGGCCGGCGGAGGAGGCTACACCTTC.

This chain connects TRBV18 to TRBJ2-6; 9 positions match TRBD1. In germline, CDR1 is KGHSH, CDR2 LQKENI. The V segment lost 5 bases and the J segment 2 bases; nucleotides outside the gene matches: 4. This CDR3 comprises 16 residues. Written as DNA, the CDR3 is TGTGCCAGCTCAGCACAGGGGGCGACTGGGGCCAACGTCCTGACTTTC. Protein sequence: CASSAQGATGANVLTF.

The chain has TRBV28 and TRBJ1-2; no definite D call. This CDR3 has 12 amino acids. The germline CDR1 and CDR2 sequences are MDHEN and SYDVKM. Trimming left V 8 bases short and J 0 bases short, with 7 bases between. The CDR3 protein is CASFQTNYGYTF. CDR3 nucleotides: TGTGCCAGCTTTCAGACTAACTATGGCTACACCTTC.

The chain has TRBV10-1 and TRBJ2-1, with TRBD2 matching over 7 bases. The CDR3 length is 15 residues. The V segment lost 3 bases and the J segment 8 bases; nucleotides outside the gene matches: 10. CDR1 is WNHNN and CDR2 is SYGVQD in the germline V gene (reference sequence). CDR3 sequence reads: CASSDTGLPSHEQFF. CDR3 in DNA: TGCGCCAGCAGTGACACGGGACTACCTTCTCATGAGCAGTTCTTC.

Comments on this clone: The sample holds other DNA sequences that translate to the same CDR3. This rearrangement joins TRBV5-1 to TRBJ1-6, with 7 bases matching TRBD1. Germline V gene lookup returns CDR1 SGHRS and CDR2 YFSETQ. This CDR3 has 16 residues. After removal of 4 bases from V and 0 bases from J, the junction contained 4 bases not matched to a gene. The CDR3 is CASSPQGGSYNSPLHF. The CDR3, as DNA: TGCGCCAGCAGCCCCCAGGGGGGCTCCTATAATTCACCCCTCCACTTT.

The V gene is TRBV14, the J gene TRBJ2-1, with D possibly TRBD1 on 6 matching bases. Germline CDR1 reads SGHDN; CDR2 reads FVKESK. The V gene lost 4 bases and the J gene lost 5 bases, with 21 bases spanning the gap. This CDR3 comprises 17 residues. This CDR3 is CASSPLLGALLHNEQFF. The CDR3 DNA sequence: TGTGCCAGCAGCCCCCTTCTGGGGGCCCTCCTCCACAATGAGCAGTTCTTC.

This chain connects TRBV10-1 to TRBJ2-1; the D gene is possibly TRBD1 (6 bases). The CDR3 consists of 14 residues. The V end lost 5 bases, the J end lost 6 bases, and 14 bases lay between the germline ends. Germline assignment: CDR1 WNHNN and CDR2 SYGVQD (reference sequence). CDR3 DNA sequence: TGCGCCAGCAGTAATACGACAGGTATCAATGAGCAGTTCTTC. It yields the protein CASSNTTGINEQFF.

The CDR3, as DNA: TGTGCCAGCAGTGCTCCGGGACAAAGGTACCAAGAGACCCAGTACTTC. Translated, it gives CASSAPGQRYQETQYF. The chain employs TRBV7-2 and TRBJ2-5, with D perhaps TRBD1 (6 bases). CDR1 and CDR2 from the germline V gene are SGHTA and FQGNSA. The CDR3 contains 16 residues. V was shortened by 6 bases and J by 0 bases, with 17 bases between the two germline ends. The variable domain in full, completed from reference TRBV7-2 and TRBJ2-5, reads GAGVSQSPSNKVTEKGKDVELRCDPISGHTALYWYRQSLGQGLEFLIYFQGNSAPDKSGLPSDRFSAERTGGSVSTLTIQRTQQEDSAVYLCASSAPGQRYQETQYFGPGTRLLVL.

V gene TRBV6-5 combines with J gene TRBJ2-5; 9 bases are shared with TRBD2. Germline CDR1 reads MNHEY; CDR2 reads SVGAGI. V was clipped by 10 bases and J by 6 bases; unmatched bases: 12. The length of the CDR3 is 14 residues. The CDR3 loop is CATMASGTEKTQYF. Written as DNA, the CDR3 is TGTGCCACCATGGCTAGCGGGACTGAGAAGACCCAGTACTTC.

The genes are TRBV9 and TRBJ1-2; TRBD1 matches 7 bases. Germline V CDR1 and CDR2: SGDLS, YYNGEE. Germline trimming cut 0 bases from V and 6 bases from J; bases unmatched to any gene: 8. This CDR3 is built from 15 residues. DNA of the CDR3: TGTGCCAGCAGCGTAGCGGTCAGGGGGTCAGATGGCTACACCTTC. Its translation is CASSVAVRGSDGYTF.

The CDR3 loop is CASSLVRPGAPRTDTQYF. The CDR3 nucleotides are TGCGCCAGCAGCTTGGTTCGGCCGGGAGCTCCAAGGACAGATACGCAGTATTTT. The chain links TRBV5-1 to TRBJ2-3; TRBD2 is a possible D gene (6 bases). CDR1 is SGHRS and CDR2 is YFSETQ in the germline V gene. This CDR3 region has 18 residues. Trimming stripped 0 bases from V and 3 bases from J, with 20 bases between.

The DNA of the CDR3 is TGTGCCAGCTCACGGTCGACAGGATCTAATGAAAAACTGTTTTTT. It yields the protein CASSRSTGSNEKLFF. The chain links TRBV18 to TRBJ1-4; tentative D call: TRBD1 (6 bases). The CDR3 runs 15 residues. V lost 4 bases and J lost 3, with 12 bases in between. In germline, CDR1 is KGHSH, CDR2 LQKENI.

The V and J genes are TRBV27 and TRBJ1-6; no firm D call. CDR3 length: 18 residues. CDR1 and CDR2 (germline): MNHEY, SMNVEV (reference sequence). V was trimmed by 0 bases and J by 0 bases, leaving 12 bases between them. The DNA for the CDR3 is TGTGCCAGCAGTTTATCTGGGAGGGCCAGCTCCTATAATTCACCCCTCCACTTT. As protein: CASSLSGRASSYNSPLHF.

This clone has only one observation. The rearrangement links TRBV3-1 (or the pseudogene TRBV3-2) to TRBJ2-7; 7 bases are shared with TRBD2. With 4 bases clipped from V and 4 bases from J, the junction kept 7 bases outside the gene matches. This CDR3 has 14 residues. From germline, CDR1 is LGHDT and CDR2 YNNKEL (reference sequence). The CDR3 sequence is CASSPPGRGYEQYF. For the CDR3, the DNA is TGTGCCAGCAGCCCCCCAGGGCGGGGGTACGAGCAGTACTTC.